A selection of T cell receptor beta chains follows, all from one sample in a study of shared clonotypes between healthy human individuals. Assay: immunoSEQ multiplex PCR; the TCRdb copy retains only in-frame clones and omits some. Among over a million clones, approximately 72% were seen once, and the ten largest hold roughly 1.4%. The specimen sequenced was memory CD4+ T cells sorted from blood. All receptors come from a man aged 18 to 29 in good health. Each CDR3 is given with its conserved first and last residue. Fields, in order: CDR3 length, D gene, V gene, clone size, J gene, CDR3 protein, CDR3 DNA. The D gene is left open where the match is weak. The listing skips clone size in some rows; elsewhere it reads once, few, many or a size class.

length: 15; D: NA; V: TRBV6-5; size: NA; J: TRBJ2-5; CDR3: CASSSGFSGQETQYF; DNA: TGTGCCAGCAGTTCCGGATTCTCCGGGCAAGAGACCCAGTACTTC
length: 14; D: NA; V: TRBV13; size: few; J: TRBJ1-2; CDR3: CASSLGDWVEGYTF; DNA: TGTGCCAGCAGCTTAGGCGACTGGGTCGAGGGCTACACCTTC
length: 17; D: TRBD1; V: TRBV5-4; size: NA; J: TRBJ2-4; CDR3: CASGISGTGIGKNIQYF; DNA: TGTGCCAGCGGAATCTCCGGGACAGGGATTGGCAAAAACATTCAGTACTTC
length: 20; D: NA; V: TRBV5-1; size: NA; J: TRBJ1-4; CDR3: CASSLGKETEVVSVWEKLFF; DNA: TGCGCCAGCAGCTTGGGAAAGGAGACGGAGGTAGTTTCGGTCTGGGAAAAACTGTTTTTT
length: 13; D: NA; V: TRBV19; size: NA; J: TRBJ2-3; CDR3: CASSRAGADTQYF; DNA: TGTGCCAGTAGTAGAGCTGGCGCAGATACGCAGTATTTT
length: 14; D: NA; V: TRBV11-2; size: NA; J: TRBJ2-1; CDR3: CASSLGVRVNEQFF; DNA: TGTGCCAGCAGCTTAGGAGTCAGGGTCAATGAGCAGTTCTTC
length: 13; D: NA; V: TRBV5-1; size: NA; J: TRBJ2-5; CDR3: CASTLQGQETQYF; DNA: TGCGCCAGCACCTTACAGGGCCAAGAGACCCAGTACTTC
length: 17; D: NA; V: TRBV21-1; size: NA; J: TRBJ2-7; CDR3: CATTTAGRAARNYEQYF; DNA: TGTGCCACTACAACCGCTGGGAGAGCAGCAAGAAACTACGAGCAGTACTTC
length: 16; D: NA; V: TRBV7-2; size: NA; J: TRBJ1-1; CDR3: CASSLAPNRMNTEAFF; DNA: TGTGCCAGCAGCTTAGCTCCAAATCGTATGAACACTGAAGCTTTCTTT
length: 14; D: TRBD1; V: TRBV13; size: NA; J: TRBJ1-1; CDR3: CASSPDRANTEAFF; DNA: TGTGCCAGCAGCCCCGACAGGGCGAACACTGAAGCTTTCTTT
length: 13; D: NA; V: TRBV4-3; size: NA; J: TRBJ1-5; CDR3: CASSQDERQPQHF; DNA: TGCGCCAGCAGCCAAGACGAGCGTCAGCCCCAGCATTTT
length: 14; D: TRBD1; V: TRBV7-3; size: NA; J: TRBJ2-1; CDR3: CASSRGQTYNEQFF; DNA: TGTGCCAGCAGCCGGGGACAGACATACAATGAGCAGTTCTTC
length: 12; D: NA; V: TRBV25-1; size: NA; J: TRBJ1-2; CDR3: CASSISGDGYTF; DNA: TGTGCCAGCAGCATATCAGGGGATGGCTACACCTTC
length: 13; D: TRBD2; V: TRBV2; size: NA; J: TRBJ2-3; CDR3: CASQRGFTDTQYF; DNA: TGTGCCAGCCAGCGGGGTTTCACAGATACGCAGTATTTT
length: 17; D: NA; V: TRBV18; size: NA; J: TRBJ1-3; CDR3: CASSPLPAGLSGNTIYF; DNA: TGTGCCAGCTCACCCCTCCCCGCAGGGCTCTCTGGAAACACCATATATTTT
length: 15; D: NA; V: TRBV2; size: NA; J: TRBJ2-2; CDR3: CASSEQGMVTGELFF; DNA: TGTGCCAGCAGTGAGCAGGGGATGGTCACCGGGGAGCTGTTTTTT
length: 14; D: NA; V: TRBV7-3; size: NA; J: TRBJ2-2; CDR3: CASSTRGVAGELFF; DNA: TGTGCCAGCAGCACAAGGGGAGTCGCCGGGGAGCTGTTTTTT
length: 12; D: NA; V: TRBV6-5; size: once; J: TRBJ1-4; CDR3: CASSSTDEKLFF; DNA: TGTGCCAGCAGTTCCACAGACGAAAAACTGTTTTTT
length: 14; D: TRBD2; V: TRBV5-4; size: NA; J: TRBJ2-3; CDR3: CATGGGGRTDTQYF; DNA: TGTGCCACCGGCGGAGGCGGGAGGACAGATACGCAGTATTTT
length: 13; D: TRBD2; V: TRBV15; size: NA; J: TRBJ2-5; CDR3: CATSPRRGAAQYF; DNA: TGTGCCACCAGCCCCCGGCGGGGGGCGGCCCAGTACTTC
length: 14; D: NA; V: TRBV2; size: NA; J: TRBJ2-7; CDR3: CASREQGNSYEQYF; DNA: TGTGCCAGCAGAGAACAGGGAAACTCCTACGAGCAGTACTTC
length: 14; D: NA; V: TRBV27; size: few; J: TRBJ2-7; CDR3: CASSFGQVPYEQYF; DNA: TGTGCCAGCAGTTTCGGGCAGGTTCCCTACGAGCAGTACTTC
length: 12; D: NA; V: TRBV5-1; size: NA; J: TRBJ2-7; CDR3: CASSLELREQYF; DNA: TGCGCCAGCAGCTTGGAACTGCGGGAGCAGTACTTC
length: 12; D: NA; V: TRBV25-1; size: NA; J: TRBJ1-5; CDR3: CASSGGNQPQHF; DNA: TGTGCCAGCTCAGGCGGCAATCAGCCCCAGCATTTT
length: 14; D: TRBD1; V: TRBV2; size: NA; J: TRBJ2-7; CDR3: CASTQDRGPYEQYF; DNA: TGTGCCAGCACCCAGGACAGGGGTCCGTACGAGCAGTACTTC
length: 13; D: NA; V: TRBV2; size: NA; J: TRBJ1-5; CDR3: CASSEVGNQPQHF; DNA: TGTGCCAGCAGTGAAGTCGGGAATCAGCCCCAGCATTTT
length: 14; D: NA; V: TRBV6-5; size: NA; J: TRBJ2-5; CDR3: CASSYGAPSVTQYF; DNA: TGTGCCAGCAGTTACGGCGCTCCCTCGGTGACCCAGTACTTC
length: 15; D: TRBD2; V: TRBV6-5; size: NA; J: TRBJ2-7; CDR3: CASSYSVAGHYEQYF; DNA: TGTGCCAGCAGTTACTCGGTAGCGGGGCACTACGAGCAGTACTTC
length: 13; D: NA; V: TRBV10-3; size: NA; J: TRBJ1-2; CDR3: CAISDSSGFGYTF; DNA: TGTGCCATCAGTGACAGCTCAGGTTTCGGCTACACCTTC
length: 12; D: NA; V: TRBV29-1; size: few; J: TRBJ2-4; CDR3: CSVDVGGFGQYF; DNA: TGCAGCGTTGACGTAGGGGGTTTCGGACAGTACTTC
length: 14; D: NA; V: TRBV9; size: NA; J: TRBJ2-2; CDR3: CASSQEGRTGELFF; DNA: TGTGCCAGCAGCCAGGAGGGCAGAACCGGGGAGCTGTTTTTT
length: 15; D: NA; V: TRBV10-3; size: NA; J: TRBJ2-5; CDR3: CAISAGLGGQETQYF; DNA: TGTGCCATCAGTGCTGGACTCGGGGGTCAAGAGACCCAGTACTTC
length: 15; D: TRBD2; V: TRBV9; size: few; J: TRBJ2-5; CDR3: CASSVGLAGGETQYF; DNA: TGTGCCAGCAGCGTAGGACTAGCGGGAGGAGAGACCCAGTACTTC
length: 13; D: NA; V: TRBV6-5; size: once; J: TRBJ2-3; CDR3: CASSGDRTDTQYF; DNA: TGTGCCAGCAGTGGAGATCGGACAGATACGCAGTATTTT
length: 18; D: TRBD1; V: TRBV5-6; size: NA; J: TRBJ1-2; CDR3: CASSLLRQGVRGNYGYTF; DNA: TGTGCCAGCAGCTTGCTGAGACAGGGGGTACGGGGGAACTATGGCTACACCTTC
length: 15; D: TRBD1; V: TRBV6-5; size: NA; J: TRBJ1-2; CDR3: CASSRGLGRSYGYTF; DNA: TGTGCCAGCAGTAGGGGGCTAGGGAGAAGCTATGGCTACACCTTC
length: 15; D: NA; V: TRBV28; size: NA; J: TRBJ1-5; CDR3: CASSKRGGANQPQHF; DNA: TGTGCCAGCAGTAAACGAGGGGGTGCCAATCAGCCCCAGCATTTT
length: 15; D: TRBD2; V: TRBV10-3; size: NA; J: TRBJ2-2; CDR3: CAIKNSSGGTGELFF; DNA: TGTGCCATCAAGAACTCCAGCGGGGGCACCGGGGAGCTGTTTTTT
length: 16; D: NA; V: TRBV21-1; size: NA; J: TRBJ2-7; CDR3: CASSRTGTAYSYEQYF; DNA: TGTGCCAGCAGCAGAACCGGGACAGCTTACTCCTACGAGCAGTACTTC
length: 14; D: NA; V: TRBV2; size: NA; J: TRBJ1-1; CDR3: CASSEVGQPTEAFF; DNA: TGTGCCAGCAGTGAAGTTGGACAGCCCACTGAAGCTTTCTTT
length: 15; D: TRBD2; V: TRBV5-1; size: NA; J: TRBJ2-1; CDR3: CASSARTSSYNEQFF; DNA: TGCGCCAGCAGCGCAAGGACTAGCTCCTACAATGAGCAGTTCTTC
length: 14; D: NA; V: TRBV7-3; size: NA; J: TRBJ2-3; CDR3: CASSLYSTTDTQYF; DNA: TGTGCCAGCAGCTTATACAGCACCACAGATACGCAGTATTTT
length: 17; D: NA; V: TRBV12-2; size: NA; J: TRBJ2-1; CDR3: CASRSPLRGLAGPQQFF; DNA: TGTGCAAGTCGCTCCCCCCTTAGGGGATTAGCGGGACCACAGCAGTTCTTC
length: 17; D: NA; V: TRBV4-2; size: NA; J: TRBJ2-6; CDR3: CASSQQAAVSGANVLTF; DNA: TGTGCCAGCAGCCAACAAGCAGCGGTCTCTGGGGCCAACGTCCTGACTTTC
length: 14; D: TRBD1; V: TRBV5-1; size: NA; J: TRBJ2-2; CDR3: CASTPQGAGGELFF; DNA: TGCGCCAGCACCCCACAGGGGGCCGGCGGGGAGCTGTTTTTT
length: 14; D: NA; V: TRBV4-2; size: few; J: TRBJ1-6; CDR3: CASRLAMGNSPLHF; DNA: TGTGCCAGCAGGCTTGCCATGGGGAATTCACCCCTCCACTTT
length: 15; D: TRBD2; V: TRBV28; size: NA; J: TRBJ2-7; CDR3: CASSFRGGAARFRYF; DNA: TGTGCCAGCAGTTTTCGCGGGGGGGCTGCAAGGTTTCGGTACTTC
length: 13; D: TRBD1; V: TRBV10-2; size: NA; J: TRBJ1-6; CDR3: CASIGQAGSPLHF; DNA: TGCGCCAGCATAGGACAGGCAGGGTCACCCCTCCACTTT
length: 14; D: NA; V: TRBV6-6; size: NA; J: TRBJ2-1; CDR3: CASSSTRGSNEQFF; DNA: TGTGCCAGCAGCTCGACTAGAGGAAGTAATGAGCAGTTCTTC
length: 15; D: NA; V: TRBV5-1; size: NA; J: TRBJ1-5; CDR3: CASSLAGGGNQPQHF; DNA: TGCGCCAGCAGCTTGGCCGGGGGAGGGAATCAGCCCCAGCATTTT
length: 16; D: NA; V: TRBV25-1; size: NA; J: TRBJ1-5; CDR3: CASSETRTDSNQPQHF; DNA: TGTGCCAGCAGTGAAACCCGTACCGATAGCAATCAGCCCCAGCATTTT
length: 16; D: NA; V: TRBV5-6; size: NA; J: TRBJ1-5; CDR3: CASSLGGLVINQPQHF; DNA: TGTGCCAGCAGCTTAGGGGGGCTGGTTATTAATCAGCCCCAGCATTTT
length: 16; D: TRBD1; V: TRBV7-6; size: once; J: TRBJ1-3; CDR3: CASSQGQGGFGNTIYF; DNA: TGTGCCAGCAGCCAGGGACAGGGGGGCTTTGGAAACACCATATATTTT
length: 19; D: TRBD2; V: TRBV14; size: NA; J: TRBJ2-3; CDR3: CASSQDASGRGTSTDTQYF; DNA: TGTGCCAGCAGCCAAGATGCTAGCGGGAGGGGGACTAGCACAGATACGCAGTATTTT
length: 15; D: NA; V: TRBV5-1; size: NA; J: TRBJ2-3; CDR3: CASSLPGSSTDTQYF; DNA: TGCGCCAGCAGCTTGCCTGGCTCTAGCACAGATACGCAGTATTTT
length: 13; D: NA; V: TRBV5-6; size: NA; J: TRBJ2-7; CDR3: CASSLDRHNEQYF; DNA: TGTGCCAGCAGCTTGGACCGGCACAACGAGCAGTACTTC
length: 16; D: TRBD1; V: TRBV12-5; size: NA; J: TRBJ2-7; CDR3: CASGFPGQGLSYEQYF; DNA: TGTGCTAGTGGCTTCCCGGGACAGGGCCTCTCCTACGAGCAGTACTTC
length: 16; D: TRBD1; V: TRBV29-1; size: NA; J: TRBJ1-4; CDR3: CSVESGQGPGVEKLFF; DNA: TGCAGCGTTGAATCGGGACAGGGTCCGGGGGTTGAAAAACTGTTTTTT
length: 14; D: NA; V: TRBV2; size: NA; J: TRBJ1-4; CDR3: CASSKGALNEKLFF; DNA: TGTGCCAGCAGTAAAGGAGCATTAAATGAAAAACTGTTTTTT
length: 16; D: NA; V: TRBV6-5; size: NA; J: TRBJ2-2; CDR3: CASSSRGGMNTGELFF; DNA: TGTGCCAGCAGTTCCCGTGGCGGGATGAACACCGGGGAGCTGTTTTTT